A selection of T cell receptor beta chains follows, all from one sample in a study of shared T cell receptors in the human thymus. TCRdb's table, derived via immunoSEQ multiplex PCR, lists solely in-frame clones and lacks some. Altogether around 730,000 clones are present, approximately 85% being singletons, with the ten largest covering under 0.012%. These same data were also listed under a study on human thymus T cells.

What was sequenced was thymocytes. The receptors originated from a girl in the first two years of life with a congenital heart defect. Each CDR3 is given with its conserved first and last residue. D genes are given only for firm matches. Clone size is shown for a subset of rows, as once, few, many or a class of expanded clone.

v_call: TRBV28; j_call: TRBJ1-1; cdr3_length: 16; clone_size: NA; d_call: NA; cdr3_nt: TGTGCCAGCAACCCCCCAGCGGGCAGCATGAACACTGAAGCTTTCTTT; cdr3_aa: CASNPPAGSMNTEAFF
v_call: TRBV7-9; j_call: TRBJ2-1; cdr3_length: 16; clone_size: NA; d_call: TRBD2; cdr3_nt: TGTGCCAGCAGCTTTTCCGGGACTAGTAGTAGGAATGAGCAGTTCTTC; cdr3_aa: CASSFSGTSSRNEQFF
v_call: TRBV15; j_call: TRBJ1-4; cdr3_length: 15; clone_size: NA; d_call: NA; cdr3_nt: TGTGCCACCAGCGGACATAGGGTGGAAAATGAAAAACTGTTTTTT; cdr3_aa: CATSGHRVENEKLFF
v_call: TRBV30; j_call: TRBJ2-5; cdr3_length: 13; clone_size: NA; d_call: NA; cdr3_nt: TGTGCCTGGAGTGTACAGATCCAAGAGACCCAGTACTTC; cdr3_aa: CAWSVQIQETQYF
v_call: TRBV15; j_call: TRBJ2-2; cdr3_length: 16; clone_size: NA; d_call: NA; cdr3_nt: TGTGCCACCAGCAGAGTCCTCGCAAAGGGGACCGGGGAGCTGTTTTTT; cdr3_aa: CATSRVLAKGTGELFF
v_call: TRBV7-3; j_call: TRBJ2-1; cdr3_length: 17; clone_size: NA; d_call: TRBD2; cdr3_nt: TGTGCCAGCAGCCCGCCCCTGACTAGCCTTCCCCTCGCTGAGCAGTTCTTC; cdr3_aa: CASSPPLTSLPLAEQFF
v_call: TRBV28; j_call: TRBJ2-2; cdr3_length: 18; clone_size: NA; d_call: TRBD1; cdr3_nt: TGTGCCAGCAGTCCTAACTACTGGGGACAGAGGAACACCGGGGAGCTGTTTTTT; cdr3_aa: CASSPNYWGQRNTGELFF
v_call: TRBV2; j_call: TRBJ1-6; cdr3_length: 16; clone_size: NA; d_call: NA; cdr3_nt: TGTGCCAGCAGTGAGCGCGTCTACTCCTATAATTCACCCCTCCACTTT; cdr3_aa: CASSERVYSYNSPLHF
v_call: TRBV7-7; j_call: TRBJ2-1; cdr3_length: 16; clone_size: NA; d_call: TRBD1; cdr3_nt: TGTGCCAGCAGCTTACACCGGGACAGCTCCTACAATGAGCAGTTCTTC; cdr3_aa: CASSLHRDSSYNEQFF
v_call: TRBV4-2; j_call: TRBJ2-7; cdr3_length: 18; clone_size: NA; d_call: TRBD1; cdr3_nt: TGTGCCAGCAGCCAAGAATCGGGGAGGGGGACAGGGGTGGACGAGCAGTACTTC; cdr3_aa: CASSQESGRGTGVDEQYF
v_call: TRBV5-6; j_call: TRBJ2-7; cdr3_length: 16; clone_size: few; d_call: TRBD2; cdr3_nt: TGTGCCAGCAGCTTCTCGCGGGGGGAAAATAGCGACGAGCAGTACTTC; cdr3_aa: CASSFSRGENSDEQYF
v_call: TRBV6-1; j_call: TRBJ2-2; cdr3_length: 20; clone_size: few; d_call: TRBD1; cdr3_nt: TGTGCCAGCAGTGACCGCACACTTAAATTCGGGACAGGGGGCCCCGGGGAGCTGTTTTTT; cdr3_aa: CASSDRTLKFGTGGPGELFF
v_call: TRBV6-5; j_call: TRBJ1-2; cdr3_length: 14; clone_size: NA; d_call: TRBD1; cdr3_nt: TGTGCCAGCAGTTACTCGACAGGGCGCTATGGCTACACCTTC; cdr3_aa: CASSYSTGRYGYTF
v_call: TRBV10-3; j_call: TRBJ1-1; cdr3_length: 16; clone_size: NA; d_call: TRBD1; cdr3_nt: TGTGCCATTTCCTCCCGGGACAGGGTGGGTCACACTGAAGCTTTCTTT; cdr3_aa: CAISSRDRVGHTEAFF
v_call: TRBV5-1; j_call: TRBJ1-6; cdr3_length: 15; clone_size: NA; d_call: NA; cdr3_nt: TGCGCCAGCAGCTTGGGAAACAGGTCCAATTCACCCCTCCACTTT; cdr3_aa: CASSLGNRSNSPLHF
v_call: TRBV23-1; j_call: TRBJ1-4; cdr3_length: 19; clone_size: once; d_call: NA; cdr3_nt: TGCGCCAGCAGTCAATCTTCTGAACAGGGTCCAACCCACAATGAAACACTGTTTTTT; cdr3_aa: CASSQSSEQGPTHNETLFF
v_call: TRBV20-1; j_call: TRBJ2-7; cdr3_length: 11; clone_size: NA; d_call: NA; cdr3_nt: TGCAGTGCTAGAGCGTTCTACGAGCAGTACTTC; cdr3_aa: CSARAFYEQYF
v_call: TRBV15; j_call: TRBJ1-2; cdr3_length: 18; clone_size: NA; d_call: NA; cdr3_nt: TGTGCCACCAGCGGGTGGGGGACTGGAGGGGAAAGATACTATGGCTACACCTTC; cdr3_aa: CATSGWGTGGERYYGYTF
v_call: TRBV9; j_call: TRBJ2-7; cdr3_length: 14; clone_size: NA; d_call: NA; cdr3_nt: TGTGCCAGCAGCGTAGCGGGGGATGGCTACGAGCAGTACTTC; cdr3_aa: CASSVAGDGYEQYF
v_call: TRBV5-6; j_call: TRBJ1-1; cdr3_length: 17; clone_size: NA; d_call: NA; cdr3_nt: TGTGCCAGCAGCCCCCAAAGGGGGAGGGCGAACGACACTGAAGCTTTCTTT; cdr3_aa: CASSPQRGRANDTEAFF
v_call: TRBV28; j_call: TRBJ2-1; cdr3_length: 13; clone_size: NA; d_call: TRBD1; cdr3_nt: TGTGCCAGCAGTCAGACAGGGGGCGGCGAGCAGTTCTTC; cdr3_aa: CASSQTGGGEQFF
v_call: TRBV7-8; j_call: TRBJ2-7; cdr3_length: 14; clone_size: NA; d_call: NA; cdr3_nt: TGTGCCAGCAGCTTAGAAGTGAGAGGTGGGGAGCAGTACTTC; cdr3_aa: CASSLEVRGGEQYF
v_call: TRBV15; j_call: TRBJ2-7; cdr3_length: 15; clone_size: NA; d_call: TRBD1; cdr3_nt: TGTGCCACCAGCAGGGTGGGACAGGGGATATACGAGCAGTACTTC; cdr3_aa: CATSRVGQGIYEQYF
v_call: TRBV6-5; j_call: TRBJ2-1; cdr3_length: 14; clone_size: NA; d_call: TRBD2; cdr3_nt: TGTGCCAGCAGTTACCGGGGGGGGTACAATGAGCAGTTCTTC; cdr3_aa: CASSYRGGYNEQFF